A selection of T cell receptor beta chains follows, all from one sample in a study of T cell changes during pregnancy in multiple sclerosis. Using immunoSEQ multiplex PCR, the repertoire was profiled, and TCRdb retains in-frame clones only, with some absent. The sample contains tens of thousands of clones, 92% of which appear only once. This sample comprised CD4+ T cells from peripheral blood mononuclear cells, obtained after pregnancy. Source of these receptors: a female donor with multiple sclerosis, enrolled in a pregnancy study. The CDR3 runs from the conserved cysteine through the conserved F or W. The D gene is left open where the match is weak. Not every row has a clone size; where given, it reads once, few, many or a size class.

abundance	d_gene	v_gene	j_gene	CDR3nt	CDR3aa
once	TRBD2	TRBV4-2	TRBJ2-6	TGTGCCAGCAGCCCATCGGGACTAGCGGGGGTAAAGGCTGGGGCCAACGTCCTGACTTTC	CASSPSGLAGVKAGANVLTF
-	TRBD1	TRBV5-6	TRBJ1-4	TGTGCCAGCAGCTTGGCCTCGACAGGGACAGCTAATGAAAAACTGTTTTTT	CASSLASTGTANEKLFF
-	TRBD2	TRBV7-9	TRBJ2-3	TGTGCCAGCAGCTTCTCTAGCGGGGGCCTGTATTTT	CASSFSSGGLYF
-	-	TRBV5-5	TRBJ1-4	TGTGCCAGCAGCTTCAGACAGATCAGTGCAACTAATGAAAAACTGTTTTTT	CASSFRQISATNEKLFF
-	-	TRBV7-3	TRBJ1-6	TGTGCCAGCAGCTTAAGACAGTATAATTCACCCCTCCACTTT	CASSLRQYNSPLHF
-	TRBD1	TRBV4-3	TRBJ2-1	TGCGCCAGCAGCCAAGAACAGGGGAATAATGAGCAGTTCTTC	CASSQEQGNNEQFF
-	-	TRBV14	TRBJ2-2	TGTGCCAGCAGCCATGGGAGGACCGGGGAGCTGTTTTTT	CASSHGRTGELFF
once	TRBD1	TRBV5-6	TRBJ1-2	TGTGCCAGCAGCCCGAGGACAGGGGGCGTGGGTGGCTACACCTTC	CASSPRTGGVGGYTF
few	-	TRBV18	TRBJ1-5	TGTGCCAGCTCCGGACAGAGGGATCAGCCCCAGCATTTT	CASSGQRDQPQHF
-	TRBD1	TRBV19	TRBJ2-7	TGTGCCAGTACCCAGGGGGCGTGGAACGAGCAGTACTTC	CASTQGAWNEQYF
-	-	TRBV7-9	TRBJ2-1	TGTGCCAGCAGCTTACCCCGTAGGCTAGGCAATGAGCAGTTCTTC	CASSLPRRLGNEQFF
-	TRBD2	TRBV7-2	TRBJ2-1	TGTGCCAGCTCCGCCCCACGGGGGGACTACAATGAGCAGTTCTTC	CASSAPRGDYNEQFF
-	-	TRBV7-9	TRBJ2-4	TGTGCCAGCAGCCCAGGAGGACAGCCTAACATTCAGTACTTC	CASSPGGQPNIQYF
-	-	TRBV23-1	TRBJ1-6	TGCGCCAGCAGTCAAGAGGGGGTATCAAGCTATAATTCACCCCTCCACTTT	CASSQEGVSSYNSPLHF
-	-	TRBV20-1	TRBJ1-2	TGCAGTGCTGTAACTGGTTATGGCTACACCTTC	CSAVTGYGYTF
-	-	TRBV7-8	TRBJ1-2	TGTGCCAGCAGCCAAGGGGGTCCTAACTATGGCTACACCTTC	CASSQGGPNYGYTF
-	TRBD2	TRBV9	TRBJ2-3	TGTGCCAGCAGCGTGTTTAACGGGGGGGGCACAGATACGCAGTATTTT	CASSVFNGGGTDTQYF
-	TRBD1	TRBV4-1	TRBJ2-1	TGCGCCAGCAGCCAGGACAGGGGGTACAATGAGCAGTTCTTC	CASSQDRGYNEQFF
-	TRBD1	TRBV7-2	TRBJ1-2	TGTGCCAGCAGCTTGGACAGGGTCGGTGGCTACACCTTC	CASSLDRVGGYTF
once	TRBD1	TRBV7-3	TRBJ2-3	TGTGCCAGCATGTCCGTCGATTTGGACAGGGGGCAAGATACGCAGTATTTT	CASMSVDLDRGQDTQYF
once	-	TRBV29-1	TRBJ2-7	TGCAGCGCCTACGGGTCCGGGACACACTACGAGCAGTACTTC	CSAYGSGTHYEQYF
-	-	TRBV11-3	TRBJ2-1	TGTGCCAGCAGCTTAGGAGGAGGTTACAATGAGCAGTTCTTC	CASSLGGGYNEQFF
-	TRBD2	TRBV9	TRBJ2-3	TGTGCCAGCAGCGTAGGTCTAGCGGGGATCCACGATACGCAGTATTTT	CASSVGLAGIHDTQYF
once	-	TRBV5-4	TRBJ2-2	TGTGCCAGCACCCCTACCCGAACCGGGGAGCTGTTTTTT	CASTPTRTGELFF
-	-	TRBV6-4	TRBJ1-2	TGTGCCAGCAGTCCTGAGGCAGGGAACTATGGCTACACCTTC	CASSPEAGNYGYTF
once	TRBD1	TRBV11-2	TRBJ1-1	TGTGCCAGCAGCCGGACAGGGAACACTGAAGCTTTCTTT	CASSRTGNTEAFF
-	TRBD2	TRBV7-2	TRBJ2-2	TGTGCCAGCAGCCCCCTTGCGGGGGCGAACACCGGGGAGCTGTTTTTT	CASSPLAGANTGELFF
-	-	TRBV5-1	TRBJ1-1	TGCGCCAGCAGCTTGGAGAGGGAGAACACTGAAGCTTTCTTT	CASSLERENTEAFF
-	-	TRBV4-2	TRBJ2-3	TGTGCCAGCAGCCAACCCCCAAAAACAGATACGCAGTATTTT	CASSQPPKTDTQYF
-	-	TRBV7-3	TRBJ1-1	TGTGCCAGCAGCTTAACCCAGGTGACTGAAGCTTTCTTT	CASSLTQVTEAFF
-	-	TRBV7-3	TRBJ2-7	TGTGCCAGCAGTTTACAGGGCGCCTACGAGCAGTACTTC	CASSLQGAYEQYF
-	-	TRBV2	TRBJ2-2	TGTGCCAGCAGTGAACTTTTGGGCAGTAGCGGGGAGCTGTTTTTT	CASSELLGSSGELFF